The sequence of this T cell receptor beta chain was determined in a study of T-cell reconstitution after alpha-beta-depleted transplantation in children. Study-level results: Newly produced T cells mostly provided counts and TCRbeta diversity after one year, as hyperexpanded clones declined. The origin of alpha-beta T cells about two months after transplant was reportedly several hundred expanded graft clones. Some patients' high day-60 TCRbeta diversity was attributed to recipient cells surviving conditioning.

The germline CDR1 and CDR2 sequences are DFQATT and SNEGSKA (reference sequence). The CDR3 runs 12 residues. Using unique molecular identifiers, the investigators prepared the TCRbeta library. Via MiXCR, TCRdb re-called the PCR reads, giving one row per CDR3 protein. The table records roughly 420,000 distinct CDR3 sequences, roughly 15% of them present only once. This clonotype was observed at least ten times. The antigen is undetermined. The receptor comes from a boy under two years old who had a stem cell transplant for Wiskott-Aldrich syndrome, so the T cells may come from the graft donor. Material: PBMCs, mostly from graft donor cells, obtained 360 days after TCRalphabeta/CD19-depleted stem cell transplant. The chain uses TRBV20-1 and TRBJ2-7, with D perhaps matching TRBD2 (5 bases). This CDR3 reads CSARGSSYEQYF. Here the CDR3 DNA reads TGCAGCGCACGGGGATCCTCCTACGAGCAGTACTTC.